One and the same sample provided the 28 T cell receptor beta chains below, sequenced in a study of blood T cell repertoires in COVID-19. TCRdb's copy holds only in-frame clones and misses some; the assay was immunoSEQ multiplex PCR. The sample yields under 500,000 clones, more than 80% seen once. Sequencing used PBMCs or T cells enriched from blood (not recorded which). The receptors originated from a man aged 25-40 years who had recovered from COVID-19.

This clone has more than one count but fewer than ten. The V and J genes are TRBV15 and TRBJ2-1, with 7 bases that match TRBD2. J was trimmed by 4 bases and V by 0 bases; bases with no gene match: 6. CDR1 and CDR2 (germline): LNHNV, YYDKDF (reference sequence). The CDR3 consists of 16 residues. The CDR3 loop reads CATSREPGLTYNEQFF. CDR3 nucleotides: TGTGCCACCAGCAGAGAACCGGGACTAACTTACAATGAGCAGTTCTTC.

The CDR3 here is CASRPGQGAYEQYF. Written as DNA, the CDR3 is TGCGCCTCACGACCGGGACAGGGAGCCTACGAGCAGTACTTC. This chain links TRBV10-2 with TRBJ2-7, with 9 bases matching TRBD1. Germline V gene lookup returns CDR1 WSHSY and CDR2 SAAADI. Unmatched junction bases numbered 10, after V lost 11 bases and J lost 2 bases. The CDR3 is 14 amino acids.

This rearrangement joins TRBV18 to TRBJ1-5; TRBD1 agrees at 7 bases. After removal of 5 bases from V and 5 bases from J, the junction contained 3 bases not matched to a gene. CDR1 and CDR2 from the germline V gene are KGHSH and LQKENI. CDR3 length equals 13 residues. The CDR3 sequence: CASSTGVDQPQHF. CDR3 coding DNA: TGTGCCAGCTCAACAGGGGTCGATCAGCCCCAGCATTTT.

Concerning this clone: The sample carries other DNA sequences with the same CDR3. The chain combines TRBV5-1 with TRBJ1-1; tentatively, D is TRBD1 (5 bases). CDR1 is SGHRS, CDR2 YFSETQ, per germline. Trimming removed 0 bases at V and 1 base at J, with 7 bases between. The CDR3 is 14 amino acids. This CDR3 is CASSLGTGNTEAFF. The CDR3 bases are TGCGCCAGCAGCTTGGGTACAGGGAACACTGAAGCTTTCTTT.

The gene calls are TRBV11-2 and TRBJ2-2, with D uncertain. CDR3 length: 12 residues. V was cut by 1 base and J by 8 bases, with 5 bases left in between. CDR1 and CDR2 from the germline V gene are SGHAT and FQNNGV. The CDR3 DNA sequence: TGTGCCAGCAGCTTAGTGGCTGGGGAGCTGTTTTTT. As protein: CASSLVAGELFF. The full variable domain, in which reference TRBV11-2 and TRBJ2-2 provide the parts outside the CDR3, is EAGVAQSPRYKIIEKRQSVAFWCNPISGHATLYWYQQILGQGPKLLIQFQNNGVVDDSQLPKDRFSAERLKGVDSTLKIQPAKLEDSAVYLCASSLVAGELFFGEGSRLTVL.

V gene TRBV7-9 combines with J gene TRBJ2-3, with 8 positions matching TRBD2. Trimming cost V 2 bases and J 2 bases; bases outside gene matches: 6. The germline V gene has CDR1 SEHNR and CDR2 FQNEAQ (reference sequence). This CDR3 has 16 amino acids. Here the CDR3 reads CASSLKSGRATDTQYF. The CDR3 DNA reads as TGTGCCAGCAGCTTAAAGTCCGGGAGGGCCACAGATACGCAGTATTTT.

The chain joins TRBV28 to TRBJ2-1; 12 nucleotides align to TRBD2. This CDR3 comprises 15 residues. The trim removed 5 bases at V and 6 bases at J, leaving 5 bases unmatched. CDR1 and CDR2 (germline): MDHEN, SYDVKM. The DNA for the CDR3 is TGTGCCAGCAGTGGGACTAGCGGGCGAATCAATGAGCAGTTCTTC. Translating gives CASSGTSGRINEQFF. The full variable domain, with the rest looked up from reference TRBV28 and TRBJ2-1, is DVKVTQSSRYLVKRTGEKVFLECVQDMDHENMFWYRQDPGLGLRLIYFSYDVKMKEKGDIPEGYSVSREKKERFSLILESASTNQTSMYLCASSGTSGRINEQFFGPGTRLTVL.

The chain is built from TRBV19 and TRBJ1-3; D call uncertain. CDR3 length: 17 amino acids. Germline V gene lookup returns CDR1 LNHDA and CDR2 SQIVND (reference sequence). V lost 0 bases, J lost 2 bases, and 14 bases lay in between. The CDR3 coding sequence is TGTGCCAGTAGTATAGATGGATTTGGAGCTCCTGGAAACACCATATATTTT. This codes for CASSIDGFGAPGNTIYF.

This chain joins TRBV13 and TRBJ1-1; 8 nucleotides match TRBD1. The trim removed 9 bases at V and 3 bases at J, leaving 3 bases unmatched. CDR1 is PRHDT, CDR2 FYEKMQ, per germline (reference sequence). The CDR3 contains 12 residues. The CDR3 bases are TGTGCCAGTCAGGGGGCTTACACTGAAGCTTTCTTT. Protein product: CASQGAYTEAFF.

This chain uses TRBV4-1 with TRBJ1-3, with D perhaps TRBD1 (6 bases). The CDR3 runs to 15 residues. Trimming shortened V by 0 bases and J by 0 bases, and 6 bases separated the two germline ends. Per the germline V gene, CDR1 is MGHRA and CDR2 is YSYEKL. CDR3 loop: CASSQEDSSGNTIYF. CDR3 DNA: TGCGCCAGCAGCCAAGAGGACAGCTCTGGAAACACCATATATTTT.

CDR3 bases: TGTGCCAGCAGCTCGGCCCTACAGCTTACCGGGGAGCTGTTTTTT. Residues: CASSSALQLTGELFF. The V gene is TRBV7-9, the J gene TRBJ2-2, with no clear D. The CDR3 runs 15 residues. Trimming took 4 bases from V and 5 from J, leaving 14 bases between them. Germline V gene sequence: CDR1 SEHNR, CDR2 FQNEAQ (reference sequence). Complete variable domain (other parts from reference TRBV7-9 and TRBJ2-2): DTGVSQNPRHKITKRGQNVTFRCDPISEHNRLYWYRQTLGQGPEFLTYFQNEAQLEKSRLLSDRFSAERPKGSFSTLEIQRTEQGDSAMYLCASSSALQLTGELFFGEGSRLTVL.

The genes are TRBV15 and TRBJ1-2, with 11 bases matching TRBD1. The CDR3 is 15 residues long. Looked up from germline, CDR1 is LNHNV and CDR2 is YYDKDF (reference sequence). V was clipped by 3 bases and J by 8 bases; unmatched bases: 8. In DNA, the CDR3 is TGTGCCACCAGCAGGGACAGGGGGCCGGTCAGGGGCTACACCTTC. This gives the protein CATSRDRGPVRGYTF.

This clone appeared a few times. The chain links TRBV11-2 to TRBJ2-7; TRBD2 agrees at 8 bases. Germline CDR1 and CDR2: SGHAT and FQNNGV. With V trimmed by 5 bases and J by 6 bases, 9 bases remained unmatched. This CDR3 comprises 14 residues. This CDR3 is CASSGGLEFSEQYF. The CDR3 nucleotides are TGTGCCAGCAGCGGGGGACTAGAATTTAGCGAGCAGTACTTC.

This clone is a singleton in its sample. V and J are TRBV7-2 and TRBJ2-5, with 8 bases that match TRBD2. V was clipped by 6 bases and J by 2 bases; unmatched bases: 5. This CDR3 comprises 14 residues. Per germline, CDR1 SGHTA and CDR2 FQGNSA. The CDR3 protein is CASRMTSVQETQYF. In DNA, the CDR3 is TGTGCCAGCAGGATGACTAGCGTTCAAGAGACCCAGTACTTC.

V is TRBV7-9 and J is TRBJ1-5; D is unclear. Germline loops: CDR1 SEHNR, CDR2 FQNEAQ (reference sequence). Deletions cut 1 base from V and 2 bases from J, with 9 bases between. The CDR3 spans 15 residues. In DNA form, the CDR3 reads TGTGCCAGCAGCTTAGACGCAGGCGGCAATCAGCCCCAGCATTTT. This encodes CASSLDAGGNQPQHF.

The chain links TRBV9 to TRBJ1-6; possibly TRBD1 for D (6 bases). Trimming cost V 3 bases and J 4 bases, with 8 bases left between them. In germline, CDR1 is SGDLS, CDR2 YYNGEE. This CDR3 has 14 residues. CDR3 sequence (DNA): TGTGCCAGCAGCGAACAGGGTTATAATTCACCCCTCCACTTT. It yields the protein CASSEQGYNSPLHF.

This chain joins TRBV19 and TRBJ2-7; 11 nucleotides align to TRBD2. This CDR3 is built from 15 residues. Trimming took 4 bases from V and 3 from J; bases not matched to a gene: 5. Germline CDR1 LNHDA, CDR2 SQIVND (reference sequence). The CDR3 protein is CASSRMTSGNYEQYF. The DNA for the CDR3 is TGTGCCAGTAGTAGAATGACTAGCGGGAACTACGAGCAGTACTTC.

The chain joins TRBV5-1 to TRBJ2-3; TRBD2 aligns across 9 bases. The CDR3 consists of 15 residues. The ends lost 4 bases at V and 2 bases at J; junction bases unmatched: 5. The V gene's germline CDR1 is SGHRS and CDR2 YFSETQ. CDR3 region: CASSIAGVDTDTQYF. For the CDR3, the DNA is TGCGCCAGCAGCATAGCGGGAGTGGACACAGATACGCAGTATTTT.

V usage is TRBV6-5 and J usage is TRBJ2-7, with 10 bases aligning to TRBD1. Losses at the gene ends were 6 bases for V and 2 bases for J; bases not matched to a gene: 4. The CDR3 covers 14 residues. Germline loops: CDR1 MNHEY, CDR2 SVGAGI. The CDR3 region is CASRTGQGTYEQYF. CDR3 nucleotides: TGTGCCAGCAGAACGGGACAGGGGACCTACGAGCAGTACTTC.

This clone was picked up one time. The V gene is TRBV19, the J gene TRBJ2-1, with a possible D match to TRBD2 (6 bases). CDR3 size: 12 residues. V lost 3 bases to trimming and J lost 8 bases, with 8 bases between them. CDR1 and CDR2 from the germline V gene are LNHDA and SQIVND (reference sequence). In DNA, the CDR3 is TGTGCCAGTAGTATCGCGGGATATGAGCAGTTCTTC. Protein product: CASSIAGYEQFF.

V gene TRBV23-1 combines with J gene TRBJ2-1; possible D gene TRBD1, 6 bases. TRBV23-1 is an ORF, with its function uncertain. Trimming left V 5 bases short and J 2 bases short, with 19 bases between. This CDR3 is 17 amino acids long. The CDR3 DNA reads as TGCGCCAGCAGTAAGTCCGGCCAGGGGCGAGCCTACAATGAGCAGTTCTTC. Its protein is CASSKSGQGRAYNEQFF.

The CDR3 here is CASSSGTGHTEAFF. CDR3 nucleotide sequence: TGCGCCAGCAGTTCCGGGACAGGGCATACTGAAGCTTTCTTT. The V call is TRBV10-1, the J call TRBJ1-1; 9 bases are shared with TRBD1. This CDR3 comprises 14 residues. Germline lookup yields CDR1 WNHNN and CDR2 SYGVQD (reference sequence). V was pared by 5 bases and J by 5 bases, with 6 bases of the junction left unmatched.

This sequence joins TRBV14 and TRBJ2-1; 13 bases align to TRBD2. V lost 1 base and J lost 7; bases outside the gene matches: 7. The CDR3 has 17 residues. Germline assignment: CDR1 SGHDN and CDR2 FVKESK. DNA for the CDR3: TGTGCCAGCAGCCAAGGGACTAGCGGGAGATTTGGAAATGAGCAGTTCTTC. It codes for CASSQGTSGRFGNEQFF.

This chain joins TRBV4-1 and TRBJ2-1; a weak D match, TRBD2 (5 bases). The germline CDR1 and CDR2 sequences are MGHRA and YSYEKL. V lost 0 bases, J lost 5 bases, and 20 bases lay in between. The CDR3 runs to 18 residues. CDR3 bases: TGCGCCAGCAGCCAAGATGGCGCTAGCTACCCCCTTGACAATGAGCAGTTCTTC. This encodes CASSQDGASYPLDNEQFF.

The chain employs TRBV28 and TRBJ2-2; unclear D gene. Trimming left V 1 base short and J 4 bases short, with 13 bases between. Germline-derived CDR1 and CDR2 are MDHEN and SYDVKM. The CDR3 is 16 amino acids. CDR3 sequence (DNA): TGTGCCAGCAGTTTATCGCTCGGCGGCGCCACCGGGGAGCTGTTTTTT. Translating it yields CASSLSLGGATGELFF.

This clone appeared a single time. The chain employs TRBV2 and TRBJ2-7; 16 positions agree with TRBD2. Germline V gene data show CDR1 as SNHLY and CDR2 as FYNNEI. The length of the CDR3 is 15 residues. Losses at the gene ends were 3 bases for V and 6 bases for J; bases not matched to a gene: 2. Written as DNA, the CDR3 is TGTGCCAGCAGTGAGGGACTAGCGGGAGGGATCGAGCAGTACTTC. Its protein product is CASSEGLAGGIEQYF.

The chain is built from TRBV6-6 and TRBJ2-1; D possibly corresponds to TRBD1 (5 bases). Trimming cost V 0 bases and J 6 bases, with 9 bases left between them. Germline V lookup: CDR1 MNHNY, CDR2 SVGAGI (reference sequence). The CDR3 has 14 residues. The CDR3 nucleotides read TGTGCCAGCAGTTACTCAGGGGAACTCAATGAGCAGTTCTTC. Protein product: CASSYSGELNEQFF.

The genes are TRBV6-5 and TRBJ2-7; TRBD2 is a possible D gene (5 bases). Germline loops: CDR1 MNHEY, CDR2 SVGAGI. The CDR3 is 15 residues long. V lost 7 bases to trimming and J lost 0 bases, with 16 bases between them. CDR3 DNA: TGTGCCAGCATCCCCCTAGGGAGTGGCTCCTACGAGCAGTACTTC. Protein sequence: CASIPLGSGSYEQYF.